This TCR beta chain was observed in a study of T cell clonotyping in hematopoietic cell transplantation. Assay used: immunoSEQ multiplex PCR; TCRdb lists only in-frame clones, some missing. Of fewer than 4,500 clones listed, just under 95% are singletons. Germline CDR1 is SQVTM and CDR2 is ANQGSEA. The V gene lost 5 bases and the J gene lost 2 bases, with 9 bases spanning the gap. The CDR3 has 12 amino acids. Study-wide points: At the given depth, recipient repertoires were over 97% de novo clonotypes. Pathologically expanded recipient clonotypes increased progressively from day 30 to day 180 as diversity fell. Higher Inverse Simpson Index values in graft donor and pretransplant recipient predicted broader posttransplant TCR diversity.

Concerning this clone: Its target is not known.

The receptor was isolated from an older male patient who had an allogeneic stem cell transplant from an unrelated donor, so T cells may come from the graft donor. Some clones in this sample may be carry-over from other donors' samples. V usage is TRBV29-1 and J usage is TRBJ2-5; TRBD1 might be the D (6 bases). Here the sequenced sample was peripheral blood mononuclear cells, taken 30 days after allogeneic stem cell transplant. The CDR3 nucleotides are TGCAGCGTTAGGGGGATACAAGAGACCCAGTACTTC. Translation: CSVRGIQETQYF.